The 3 T cell receptor beta chains reported below all come from one sample, sequenced in a study of T-cell memory formation after mild COVID-19. TCRdb re-called the 5' RACE reads with MiXCR, one entry per CDR3 protein. The sample yields around 530,000 distinct CDR3 sequences, 20% to 25% seen once. The source material was PBMCs or a T cell subset sorted from them (not recorded which). The receptors were gathered from an adult woman who had mild COVID-19 (a few samples of this study predate the infection). Cell type and time point are not known.

J is TRBJ2-1 and V is TRBV7-2; 7 bases fit TRBD2. V lost 5 bases, J lost 10 bases, and 2 bases stayed unmatched. CDR3 size: 11 residues. The germline gives CDR1 SGHTA, CDR2 FQGNSA. The CDR3 loop is CASSPLAEQFF. CDR3 in DNA: TGTGCCAGCAGCCCACTAGCGGAGCAGTTCTTC.

The genes are TRBV7-9 and TRBJ2-7, with 13 bases aligning to TRBD2. J was trimmed by 3 bases and V by 5 bases; bases with no gene match: 7. The CDR3 consists of 16 residues. CDR1 SEHNR and CDR2 FQNEAQ come from the germline V gene (reference sequence). CDR3 sequence (DNA): TGTGCCAGCAGCCCCGGACTAGCGGGAGAAGACTACGAGCAGTACTTC. Protein sequence: CASSPGLAGEDYEQYF.

This clonotype was picked up a small number of times. The chain is built from TRBV5-1 and TRBJ1-6, with a tentative D call TRBD1 (6 bases). CDR3 length: 16 amino acids. Trimming took off 0 bases at V and 2 bases at J, with 9 bases between the two ends. Germline V gene lookup returns CDR1 SGHRS and CDR2 YFSETQ. The CDR3 DNA sequence: TGCGCCAGCAGCTTGGAACAGGGAACCTATAATTCACCCCTCCACTTT. Its protein product is CASSLEQGTYNSPLHF.